This T cell receptor (beta chain) was identified during a study of OX40 agonist ivuxolimab in advanced cancers. As for the study in general: Partial responses occurred in Three dose-escalation patients, one with hepatocellular carcinoma and two with cutaneous melanoma. Study findings and constraints: No antigen was identified for the clonally expanded peripheral T cells.

V gave up 0 bases and J gave up 5 bases, with 15 bases separating them. CDR1 SGHRS and CDR2 YFSETQ come from the germline V gene. The CDR3 is 15 amino acids. Sequencing used immunoSEQ multiplex PCR; TCRdb keeps in-frame clones, though not all of them. The table has 40,000 to 45,000 clones, 70% to 85% seen once. As concerns this clone: Its antigen is unidentified.

The TCR originated in an adult with an advanced solid tumor such as melanoma, head and neck, liver or kidney cancer. This chain connects TRBV5-1 to TRBJ2-7; D is uncertain. The sample consisted of CD4+ or CD8+ T cells sorted from blood, taken in a trial of the OX40 agonist ivuxolimab. The CDR3 loop reads CASSLGLGIPHEQYF. The CDR3 DNA reads as TGCGCCAGCAGCTTGGGTTTGGGGATCCCCCACGAGCAGTACTTC. The complete variable domain, with remaining parts taken from reference TRBV5-1 and TRBJ2-7, reads KAGVTQTPRYLIKTRGQQVTLSCSPISGHRSVSWYQQTPGQGLQFLFEYFSETQRNKGNFPGRFSGRQFSNSRSEMNVSTLELGDSALYLCASSLGLGIPHEQYFGPGTRLTVT.